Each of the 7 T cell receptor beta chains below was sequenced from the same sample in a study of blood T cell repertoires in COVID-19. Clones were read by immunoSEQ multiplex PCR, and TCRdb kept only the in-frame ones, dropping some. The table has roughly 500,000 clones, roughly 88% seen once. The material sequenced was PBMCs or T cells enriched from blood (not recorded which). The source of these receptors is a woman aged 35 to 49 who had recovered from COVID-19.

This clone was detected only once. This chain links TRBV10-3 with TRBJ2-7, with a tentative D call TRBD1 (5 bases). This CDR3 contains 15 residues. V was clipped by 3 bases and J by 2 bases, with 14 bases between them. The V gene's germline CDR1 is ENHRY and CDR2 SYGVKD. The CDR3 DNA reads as TGTGCCATCAGTGACAGGGCCCAGATAACCTACGAGCAGTACTTC. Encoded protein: CAISDRAQITYEQYF.

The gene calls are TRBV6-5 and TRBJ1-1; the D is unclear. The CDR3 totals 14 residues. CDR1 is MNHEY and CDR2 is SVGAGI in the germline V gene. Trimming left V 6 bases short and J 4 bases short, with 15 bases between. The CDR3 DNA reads TGTGCCAGCAGCCCGAGGGCCTCTCTCACTGAAGCTTTCTTT. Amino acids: CASSPRASLTEAFF.

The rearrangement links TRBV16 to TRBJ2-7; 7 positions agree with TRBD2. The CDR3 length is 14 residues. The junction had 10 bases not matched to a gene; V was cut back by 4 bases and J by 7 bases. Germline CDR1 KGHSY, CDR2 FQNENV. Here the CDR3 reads CASSPPGGGSEQYF. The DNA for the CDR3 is TGTGCCAGCAGCCCCCCAGGCGGGGGTAGTGAGCAGTACTTC.

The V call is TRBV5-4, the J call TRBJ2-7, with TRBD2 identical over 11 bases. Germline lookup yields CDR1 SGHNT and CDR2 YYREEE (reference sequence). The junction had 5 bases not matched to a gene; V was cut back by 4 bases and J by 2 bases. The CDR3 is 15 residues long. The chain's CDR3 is CASSPGTSGTYEQYF. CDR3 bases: TGTGCCAGCAGCCCTGGGACTAGCGGTACCTACGAGCAGTACTTC.

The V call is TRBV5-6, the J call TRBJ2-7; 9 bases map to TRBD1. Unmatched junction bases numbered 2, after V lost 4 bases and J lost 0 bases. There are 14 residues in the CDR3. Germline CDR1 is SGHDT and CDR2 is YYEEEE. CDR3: CASSQGQGSYEQYF. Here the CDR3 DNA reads TGTGCCAGCAGCCAGGGACAGGGCTCCTACGAGCAGTACTTC.

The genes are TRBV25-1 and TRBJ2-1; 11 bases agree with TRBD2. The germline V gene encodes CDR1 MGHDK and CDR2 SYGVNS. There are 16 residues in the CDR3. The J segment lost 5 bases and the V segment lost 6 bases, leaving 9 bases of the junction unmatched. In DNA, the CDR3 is TGTGCCAGCAGGGAGTCCGGGACTAGCGGAGACAATGAGCAGTTCTTC. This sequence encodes CASRESGTSGDNEQFF.

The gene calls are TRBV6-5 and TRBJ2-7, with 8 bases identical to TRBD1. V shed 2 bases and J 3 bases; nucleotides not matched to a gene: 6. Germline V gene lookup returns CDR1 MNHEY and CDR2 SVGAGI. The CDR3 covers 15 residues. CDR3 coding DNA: TGTGCCAGCAGTTACGGGGCAGGGGGCCTCTACGAGCAGTACTTC. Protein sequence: CASSYGAGGLYEQYF.